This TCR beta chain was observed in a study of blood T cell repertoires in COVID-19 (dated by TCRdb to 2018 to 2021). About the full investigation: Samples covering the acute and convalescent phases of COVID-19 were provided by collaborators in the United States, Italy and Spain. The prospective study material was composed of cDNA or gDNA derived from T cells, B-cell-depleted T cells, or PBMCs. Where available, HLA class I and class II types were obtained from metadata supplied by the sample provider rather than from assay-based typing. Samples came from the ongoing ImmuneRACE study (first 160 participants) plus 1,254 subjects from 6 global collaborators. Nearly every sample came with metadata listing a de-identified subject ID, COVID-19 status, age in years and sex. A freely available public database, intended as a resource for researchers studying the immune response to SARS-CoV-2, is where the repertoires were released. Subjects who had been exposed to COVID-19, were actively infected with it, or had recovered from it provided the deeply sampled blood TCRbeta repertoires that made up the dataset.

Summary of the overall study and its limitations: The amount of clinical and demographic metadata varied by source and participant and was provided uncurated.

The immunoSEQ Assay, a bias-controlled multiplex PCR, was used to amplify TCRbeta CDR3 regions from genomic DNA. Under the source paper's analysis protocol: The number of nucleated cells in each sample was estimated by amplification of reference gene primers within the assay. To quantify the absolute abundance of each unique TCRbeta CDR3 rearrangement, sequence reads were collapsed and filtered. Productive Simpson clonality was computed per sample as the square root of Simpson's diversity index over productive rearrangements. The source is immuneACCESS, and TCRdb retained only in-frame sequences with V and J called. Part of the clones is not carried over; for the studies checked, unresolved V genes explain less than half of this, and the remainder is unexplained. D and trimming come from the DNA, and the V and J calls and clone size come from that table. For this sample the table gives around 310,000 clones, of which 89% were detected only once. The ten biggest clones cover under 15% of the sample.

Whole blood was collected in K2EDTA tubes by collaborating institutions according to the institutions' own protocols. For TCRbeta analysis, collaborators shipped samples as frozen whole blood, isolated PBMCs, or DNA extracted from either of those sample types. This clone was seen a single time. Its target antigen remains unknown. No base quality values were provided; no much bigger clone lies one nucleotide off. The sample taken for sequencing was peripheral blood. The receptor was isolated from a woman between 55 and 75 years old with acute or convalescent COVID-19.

The bases are TGCGCCAGCAGCCCTGGGAACGGGGTAACTTCACCCCTCCACTTT. Its translation reads: CASSPGNGVTSPLHF. The chain employs TRBV5-1 and TRBJ1-6; the D gene cannot be resolved reliably. The V end loses 4 bases and the J end loses 9 bases, and a stretch of 17 bases separates them. Spanning cysteine to phenylalanine, the CDR3 consists of 15 amino acids. Here the CDR3 DNA is all that survives: 45 bases in frame from base 1. Looking up the germline V gene yields CDR1 SGHRS and CDR2 YFSETQ.